The next 31 T cell receptor beta chains were all read from a single sample in a study of CD8 T cells in Susac syndrome. Reverse transcription of about 0.45 to 1 ug RNA was carried out with random hexamers. Each CDR3 protein gets one entry after TCRdb re-called the immunoSEQ multiplex PCR reads with MiXCR. This repertoire shows around 200,000 distinct CDR3 sequences, around 94% found once; its top ten account for about 0.1%. The sample taken for sequencing was CD4+ T cells from PBMCs. Receptor source: a human donor with Susac syndrome.

The sample holds one count of this clonotype. This chain uses TRBV14 with TRBJ1-1; D remains unclear. Germline CDR1 and CDR2: SGHDN and FVKESK. CDR3 length: 13 amino acids. V lost 0 bases and J 5 bases, leaving 7 bases between the germline ends. The CDR3 region is CASSQDPGTEAFF. The CDR3 bases are TGTGCCAGCAGCCAAGATCCAGGAACTGAAGCTTTCTTT.

The chain joins TRBV2 to TRBJ1-2; 7 positions match TRBD1. The V gene end was trimmed by 1 base and the J gene end by 2 bases; junction bases not matched to a gene: 10. The CDR3 is 17 residues long. Germline-derived CDR1 and CDR2 are SNHLY and FYNNEI. CDR3 in DNA: TGTGCCAGCAGTGAAGTGGCGTGGGGCAGGGGGAACTATGGCTACACCTTC. Its translation: CASSEVAWGRGNYGYTF.

This clonotype was seen a few times. V gene TRBV20-1 combines with J gene TRBJ1-2; D is unresolved. The CDR3 has 15 amino acids. The ends were cut back, 0 bases at V and 4 bases at J, with 15 bases in the middle. Germline loops: CDR1 DFQATT, CDR2 SNEGSKA (reference sequence). As DNA, the CDR3 is TGCAGTGCTAGAGAACTGGAACCTTGGGGCTATGGCTACACCTTC. It specifies CSARELEPWGYGYTF.

The V call is TRBV18, the J call TRBJ2-3; the match to TRBD2 covers 8 bases. CDR3 size: 16 residues. CDR1 is KGHSH and CDR2 is LQKENI in the germline V gene. V was clipped by 2 bases and J by 2 bases; unmatched bases: 6. The CDR3 nucleotides read TGTGCCAGCTCACCAGGTCTAGCGGGTATCACAGATACGCAGTATTTT. Protein sequence: CASSPGLAGITDTQYF.

The J gene is TRBJ1-2, the V gene TRBV20-1; D unresolved. CDR1 and CDR2 from the germline V gene are DFQATT and SNEGSKA (reference sequence). V lost 0 bases, J lost 4 bases, and 6 bases lay in between. The CDR3 has 12 amino acids. The CDR3 is CSAREEFYGYTF. CDR3 sequence (DNA): TGCAGTGCTAGAGAGGAATTCTATGGCTACACCTTC.

The rearrangement uses TRBV10-3 and TRBJ2-5, with TRBD2 as a possible D gene (6 bases). Trimming took 10 bases from V and 4 from J, leaving 25 bases between them. Per germline, CDR1 ENHRY and CDR2 SYGVKD. The CDR3 contains 16 residues. CDR3 amino acids: CATTASGSKSGETQYF. The CDR3 DNA sequence: TGTGCCACCACCGCGAGCGGGTCTAAATCCGGAGAGACCCAGTACTTC.

The V and J genes are TRBV7-9 and TRBJ1-2; D may be TRBD1 (5 bases). The length of the CDR3 is 14 residues. Per germline, CDR1 SEHNR and CDR2 FQNEAQ (reference sequence). The ends were cut back, 3 bases at V and 4 bases at J, with 12 bases in the middle. The CDR3 bases are TGTGCCAGCAGCTTGTCAGGGTCAGGCTATGGCTACACCTTC. The encoded protein is CASSLSGSGYGYTF.

V is TRBV28 and J is TRBJ1-1; D remains ambiguous. This CDR3 has 12 residues. CDR1 and CDR2 from the germline V gene are MDHEN and SYDVKM. Trimming shortened V by 3 bases and J by 6 bases, and 8 bases separated the two germline ends. The CDR3 region is CASSLRSPEAFF. The CDR3 nucleotides are TGTGCCAGCAGTTTGCGTAGTCCTGAAGCTTTCTTT.

The genes are TRBV20-1 and TRBJ2-7; D might be TRBD2 (6 bases). This CDR3 contains 13 residues. Germline V lookup: CDR1 DFQATT, CDR2 SNEGSKA (reference sequence). Trimming pared 6 bases from V and 2 bases from J, leaving 14 bases between. The CDR3 is CSAPRGAAYEQYF. The CDR3 DNA reads TGCAGTGCCCCGCGGGGTGCGGCCTACGAGCAGTACTTC.

The chain is built from TRBV2 and TRBJ2-7, with TRBD1 identical over 11 bases. This CDR3 is 14 amino acids long. The ends lost 5 bases at V and 7 bases at J; junction bases unmatched: 7. The V gene's germline CDR1 is SNHLY and CDR2 FYNNEI. This CDR3 is CASSSGQGAREQYF. CDR3 DNA: TGTGCCAGCAGTTCCGGACAGGGGGCTCGAGAGCAGTACTTC.

The chain links TRBV6-1 to TRBJ1-1; tentative D call: TRBD1 (5 bases). The germline CDR1 and CDR2 sequences are MNHNS and SASEGT. The CDR3 covers 15 residues. Trimming took off 8 bases at V and 0 bases at J, with 16 bases between the two ends. The CDR3 bases are TGTGCCAGCCCCCCAGAGGGACTTATGAACACTGAAGCTTTCTTT. It specifies CASPPEGLMNTEAFF.

This clonotype was detected once. The chain has TRBV12-3 or TRBV12-4 and TRBJ2-7; 11 bases fit TRBD1. J was trimmed by 3 bases and V by 5 bases; bases with no gene match: 15. The CDR3 length is 18 residues. This CDR3 reads CASSTRPRTGGKGYEQYF. In nucleotides, the CDR3 is TGTGCCAGCAGTACCCGACCGAGGACAGGGGGCAAGGGCTACGAGCAGTACTTC.

The chain joins TRBV12-3 or TRBV12-4 to TRBJ2-5, with 10 bases lining up with TRBD1. The CDR3 length is 13 residues. The J segment lost 5 bases and the V segment lost 5 bases, leaving 2 bases of the junction unmatched. This chain's CDR3 is CASSRDRGETQYF. The CDR3 DNA is TGTGCCAGCAGTCGGGACAGGGGCGAGACCCAGTACTTC.

This clonotype is a singleton in its sample. This chain links TRBV2 with TRBJ2-7; TRBD1 is a possible D gene (6 bases). This CDR3 region has 14 residues. Looked up from germline, CDR1 is SNHLY and CDR2 is FYNNEI. V lost 3 bases, J lost 0 bases, and 9 bases lay in between. The CDR3 spells CASSEDSASYEQYF. CDR3 nucleotides: TGTGCCAGCAGTGAGGACAGCGCCTCCTACGAGCAGTACTTC. Using reference TRBV2 and TRBJ2-7 for the parts outside the CDR3, the full variable domain is EPEVTQTPSHQVTQMGQEVILRCVPISNHLYFYWYRQILGQKVEFLVSFYNNEISEKSEIFDDQFSVERPDGSNFTLKIRSTKLEDSAMYFCASSEDSASYEQYFGPGTRLTVT.

The chain uses TRBV9 and TRBJ2-5; TRBD2 agrees at 9 bases. With 7 bases clipped from V and 9 bases from J, the junction kept 4 bases outside the gene matches. The germline V gene encodes CDR1 SGDLS and CDR2 YYNGEE. This CDR3 has 11 residues. In nucleotides, the CDR3 is TGTGCCAGCGCTAGCGGGGACGCCCAGTACTTC. Its translation: CASASGDAQYF. Full variable domain (outside the CDR3, taken from reference TRBV9 and TRBJ2-5): DSGVTQTPKHLITATGQRVTLRCSPRSGDLSVYWYQQSLDQGLQFLIQYYNGEERAKGNILERFSAQQFPDLHSELNLSSLELGDSALYFCASASGDAQYFGPGTRLLVL.

The chain joins TRBV3-1 to TRBJ2-2, with D tentatively TRBD1 (5 bases). The CDR3 runs to 15 residues. Trimming removed 1 base at V and 6 bases at J, with 12 bases between. Germline CDR1 is LGHDT and CDR2 is YNNKEL (reference sequence). The chain's CDR3 is CASSQGAARAGELFF. CDR3 nucleotide sequence: TGTGCCAGCAGCCAAGGGGCAGCCAGGGCCGGGGAGCTGTTTTTT.

This chain connects TRBV25-1 to TRBJ2-7; tentative D call: TRBD1 (6 bases). Germline CDR1 reads MGHDK; CDR2 reads SYGVNS. Deletions cut 6 bases from V and 5 bases from J, with 14 bases between. This CDR3 is 13 amino acids long. CDR3 sequence reads: CASRQGGFNEQYF. The CDR3 DNA reads TGTGCCAGCAGACAGGGCGGGTTCAACGAGCAGTACTTC.

The chain recombines TRBV30 with TRBJ2-5; D gene unclear. V was clipped by 6 bases and J by 5 bases, with 10 bases between them. The CDR3 extends over 11 amino acids. Per germline, CDR1 GTSNPN and CDR2 SVGIG (reference sequence). The DNA of the CDR3 is TGTGCCTGTTCGCTTTTGGAGACCCAGTACTTC. Its protein is CACSLLETQYF.

The rearrangement joins TRBV27 to TRBJ1-4; D uncertain. The CDR3 totals 14 residues. Between the trimmed V and J ends, which lost 3 bases and 2 bases, there was a span of 7 bases. Germline values: CDR1 MNHEY, CDR2 SMNVEV (reference sequence). As DNA, the CDR3 is TGTGCCAGCAGTTTTGGACGGACTAATGAAAAACTGTTTTTT. Translated: CASSFGRTNEKLFF.

V usage is TRBV6-5 and J usage is TRBJ1-2; 10 bases are a match to TRBD1. V dropped 4 bases and J dropped 5; count of bases not matched to a gene: 4. The germline V gene has CDR1 MNHEY and CDR2 SVGAGI. The length of the CDR3 is 14 residues. DNA of the CDR3: TGTGCCAGCAGTTCGCCGGGACAGGGGTATGGCTACACCTTC. It yields the protein CASSSPGQGYGYTF.

This chain uses TRBV6-2 or TRBV6-3 with TRBJ2-1, with unresolved D. The germline gives CDR1 MNHEY, CDR2 SVGEGT. The CDR3 covers 13 residues. Trimming stripped 2 bases from V and 5 bases from J, with 7 bases between. CDR3 region: CASSYQGNNEQFF. The DNA of the CDR3 is TGTGCCAGCAGTTACCAAGGGAACAATGAGCAGTTCTTC.

The V and J genes are TRBV29-1 and TRBJ1-1; D call uncertain. V lost 1 base, J lost 6 bases, and 6 bases lay in between. The CDR3 runs to 11 residues. From germline, CDR1 is SQVTM and CDR2 ANQGSEA. CDR3 sequence (DNA): TGCAGCGTTGAAGTCGGCGCTGAAGCTTTCTTT. Protein sequence: CSVEVGAEAFF. Filled out from reference TRBV29-1 and TRBJ1-1, the complete variable domain reads SAVISQKPSRDICQRGTSLTIQCQVDSQVTMMFWYRQQPGQSLTLIATANQGSEATYESGFVIDKFPISRPNLTFSTLTVSNMSPEDSSIYLCSVEVGAEAFFGQGTRLTVV.

The chain joins TRBV7-9 to TRBJ1-2, with D possibly being TRBD1 (5 bases). The CDR3 extends over 15 amino acids. In germline, CDR1 is SEHNR, CDR2 FQNEAQ (reference sequence). V was shortened by 0 bases and J by 8 bases, with 16 bases between the two germline ends. The CDR3 sequence is CASSLAGTSQLGYTF. The CDR3 region has the DNA TGTGCCAGCAGCTTAGCGGGGACCTCTCAGCTAGGCTACACCTTC.

V gene TRBV23-1 combines with J gene TRBJ2-1; D is possibly TRBD1 (5 bases). TRBV23-1 is an open reading frame whose function is uncertain. The CDR3 spans 16 residues. V was pared by 5 bases and J by 9 bases, with 23 bases between. Here the CDR3 reads CASSEIRGPRNGEQFF. The CDR3, as DNA: TGCGCCAGCAGTGAAATAAGGGGTCCGCGGAACGGTGAGCAGTTCTTC.

The chain has TRBV15 and TRBJ2-7; possibly TRBD2 for D (6 bases). Germline CDR1 reads LNHNV; CDR2 reads YYDKDF (reference sequence). Trimming shortened V by 2 bases and J by 1 base, and 15 bases separated the two germline ends. The CDR3 contains 16 residues. In nucleotides, the CDR3 is TGTGCCACCAGCAGATTGACTAGTTCAGGGTCCTACGAGCAGTACTTC. Protein sequence: CATSRLTSSGSYEQYF.

The rearrangement joins TRBV20-1 to TRBJ1-2; tentatively, D is TRBD1 (6 bases). The CDR3 has 13 residues. Trimming shortened V by 0 bases and J by 3 bases, and 8 bases separated the two germline ends. CDR1 and CDR2 from the germline V gene are DFQATT and SNEGSKA (reference sequence). The CDR3: CSAREGADYGYTF. For the CDR3, the DNA is TGCAGTGCTAGAGAGGGGGCGGACTATGGCTACACCTTC.

V gene TRBV6-5 combines with J gene TRBJ2-5, with D perhaps given as TRBD1 or TRBD2 (5 bases each). Trimming took off 2 bases at V and 5 bases at J, with 12 bases between the two ends. Germline V CDR1 and CDR2: MNHEY, SVGAGI. This CDR3 is 14 amino acids long. CDR3 in amino acids: CASSYGDGGETQYF. The CDR3 DNA sequence: TGTGCCAGCAGTTACGGGGACGGCGGGGAGACCCAGTACTTC.

V gene TRBV20-1 combines with J gene TRBJ2-1; 8 bases match TRBD2. Losses at the gene ends were 3 bases for V and 9 bases for J; bases not matched to a gene: 7. This CDR3 has 13 amino acids. Looked up from germline, CDR1 is DFQATT and CDR2 is SNEGSKA (reference sequence). CDR3 nucleotide sequence: TGCAGTGCTAGCGGGAGGGCCGGGGTTGAGCAGTTCTTC. It is translated as CSASGRAGVEQFF.

This clonotype occurred once. This chain links TRBV30 with TRBJ2-1; D call uncertain. Germline V gene lookup returns CDR1 GTSNPN and CDR2 SVGIG (reference sequence). The CDR3 contains 12 residues. The V and J ends lost 5 bases and 0 bases respectively, with 5 bases between them. CDR3 nucleotides: TGTGCCTGGGAAAGCTCCTACAATGAGCAGTTCTTC. This codes for CAWESSYNEQFF.

The chain has TRBV20-1 and TRBJ1-2, with 8 positions matching TRBD1. The CDR3 totals 14 residues. Germline lookup yields CDR1 DFQATT and CDR2 SNEGSKA (reference sequence). V shed 3 bases and J 8 bases; nucleotides not matched to a gene: 11. The DNA of the CDR3 is TGCAGTGCTAGGTTCCAAGGACAGGGAGACGGCTACACCTTC. It specifies CSARFQGQGDGYTF.

This sequence joins TRBV20-1 and TRBJ2-7; D possibly uses TRBD1 or TRBD2 (6 bases each). CDR3 length: 12 residues. Trimming pared 4 bases from V and 4 bases from J, leaving 11 bases between. Germline assignment: CDR1 DFQATT and CDR2 SNEGSKA (reference sequence). For the CDR3, the DNA is TGCAGTGCTAAAAGGGGGGTATACGAGCAGTACTTC. As protein: CSAKRGVYEQYF.